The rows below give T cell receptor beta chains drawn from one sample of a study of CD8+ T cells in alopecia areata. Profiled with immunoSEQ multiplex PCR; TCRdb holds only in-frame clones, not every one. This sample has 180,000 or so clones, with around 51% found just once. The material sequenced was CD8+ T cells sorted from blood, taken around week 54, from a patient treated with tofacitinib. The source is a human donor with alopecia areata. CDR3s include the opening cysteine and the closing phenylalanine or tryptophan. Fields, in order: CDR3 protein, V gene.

CDR3: CASVYRGPSSGANVLTF
V: TRBV19

CDR3: CASSSLGTGNSPLHF
V: TRBV13

CDR3: CASSRGTDHEQYF
V: TRBV27

CDR3: CASRIGWTEAFF
V: TRBV5-5

CDR3: CASRVLAGSTDTQYF
V: TRBV2

CDR3: CASSEVGTSTDTQYF
V: TRBV2

CDR3: CAWGDGELFF
V: TRBV30

CDR3: CARSWGAGGGNQPQHF
V: TRBV5-6

CDR3: CASSEDTQPQHF
V: TRBV2

CDR3: CASSTARGTNYGYTF
V: TRBV9

CDR3: CASSQRGTGANYGYTF
V: TRBV14

CDR3: CACQDRGRTEAFF
V: TRBV30

CDR3: CASIPLHRDRDHEQYF
V: TRBV7-9

CDR3: CAWSVAITNTGELFF
V: TRBV30

CDR3: CASSLIRGSGNTIYF
V: TRBV7-8

CDR3: CASSYPPSTAFEQYF
V: TRBV6-5

CDR3: CASSYSSGGDTEAFF
V: TRBV6-5

CDR3: CASSPPLGVETQYF
V: TRBV7-9